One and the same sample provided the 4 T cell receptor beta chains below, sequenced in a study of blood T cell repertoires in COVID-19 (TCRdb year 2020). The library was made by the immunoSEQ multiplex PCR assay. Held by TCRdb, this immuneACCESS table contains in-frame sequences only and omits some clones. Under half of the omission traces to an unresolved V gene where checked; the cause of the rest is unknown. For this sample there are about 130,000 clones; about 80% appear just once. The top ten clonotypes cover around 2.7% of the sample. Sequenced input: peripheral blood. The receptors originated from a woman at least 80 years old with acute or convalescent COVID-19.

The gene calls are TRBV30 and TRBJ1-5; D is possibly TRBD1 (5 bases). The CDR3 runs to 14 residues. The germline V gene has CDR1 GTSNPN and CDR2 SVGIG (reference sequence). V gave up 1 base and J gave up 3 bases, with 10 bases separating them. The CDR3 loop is CAWSAGTTNQPQHF. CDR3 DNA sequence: TGTGCCTGGAGTGCCGGGACTACCAATCAGCCCCAGCATTTT.

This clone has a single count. CDR3 sequence: CASSPTGNPTDTQYF. The CDR3 DNA reads as TGTGCCAGCAGTCCCACAGGGAATCCCACAGATACGCAGTATTTT. This chain joins TRBV5-4 and TRBJ2-3; D might be TRBD1 (6 bases). The CDR3 runs to 15 residues. Trimming pared 5 bases from V and 2 bases from J, leaving 15 bases between. In germline, CDR1 is SGHNT, CDR2 YYREEE (reference sequence).

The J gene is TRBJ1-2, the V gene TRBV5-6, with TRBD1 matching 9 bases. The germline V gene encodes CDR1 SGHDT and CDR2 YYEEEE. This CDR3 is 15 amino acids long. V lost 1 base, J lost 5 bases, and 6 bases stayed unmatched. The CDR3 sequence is CASSLMPGTGYGYTF. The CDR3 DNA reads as TGTGCCAGCAGCTTGATGCCCGGGACAGGGTATGGCTACACCTTC.

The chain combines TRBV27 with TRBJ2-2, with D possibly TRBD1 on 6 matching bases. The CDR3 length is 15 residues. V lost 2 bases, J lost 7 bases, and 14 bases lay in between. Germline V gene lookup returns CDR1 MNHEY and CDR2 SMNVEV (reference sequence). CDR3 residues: CASSLNRVSGGELFF. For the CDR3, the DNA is TGTGCCAGCAGTTTAAACAGGGTTTCGGGCGGGGAGCTGTTTTTT.